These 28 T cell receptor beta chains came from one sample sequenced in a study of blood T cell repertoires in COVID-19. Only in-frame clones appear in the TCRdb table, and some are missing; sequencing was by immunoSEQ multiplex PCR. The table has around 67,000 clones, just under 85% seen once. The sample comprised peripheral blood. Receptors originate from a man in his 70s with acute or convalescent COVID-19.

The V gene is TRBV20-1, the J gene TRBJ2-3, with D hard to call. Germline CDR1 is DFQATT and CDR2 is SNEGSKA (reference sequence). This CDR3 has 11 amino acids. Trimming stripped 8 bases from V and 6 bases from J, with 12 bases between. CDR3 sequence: CSSPVLDTQYF. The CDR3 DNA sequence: TGCAGTTCACCGGTACTCGATACGCAGTATTTT.

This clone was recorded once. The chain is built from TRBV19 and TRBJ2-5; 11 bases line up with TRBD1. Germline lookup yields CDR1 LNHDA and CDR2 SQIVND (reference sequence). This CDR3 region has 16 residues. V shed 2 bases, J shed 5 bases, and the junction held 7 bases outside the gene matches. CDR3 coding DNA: TGTGCCAGTAGTATATCCGGACAGGGGGCAATGGAGACCCAGTACTTC. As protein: CASSISGQGAMETQYF.

The CDR3 spells CASSSEVIDEQYF. The CDR3 region has the DNA TGTGCCAGCAGCTCGGAGGTAATCGACGAGCAGTACTTC. The rearrangement uses TRBV7-2 and TRBJ2-7, with a weak D call TRBD2 (5 bases). The CDR3 has 13 residues. The V gene lost 4 bases and the J gene lost 5 bases, with 12 bases spanning the gap. The germline V gene has CDR1 SGHTA and CDR2 FQGNSA. The full variable domain, with the rest looked up from reference TRBV7-2 and TRBJ2-7, is GAGVSQSPSNKVTEKGKDVELRCDPISGHTALYWYRQSLGQGLEFLIYFQGNSAPDKSGLPSDRFSAERTGGSVSTLTIQRTQQEDSAVYLCASSSEVIDEQYFGPGTRLTVT.

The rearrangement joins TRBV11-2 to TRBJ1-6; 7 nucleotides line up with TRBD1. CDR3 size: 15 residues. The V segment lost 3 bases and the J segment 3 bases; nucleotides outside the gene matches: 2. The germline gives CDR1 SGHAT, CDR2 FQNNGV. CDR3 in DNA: TGTGCCAGCAGCTTTTACAGGGGCTATAATTCACCCCTCCACTTT. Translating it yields CASSFYRGYNSPLHF.

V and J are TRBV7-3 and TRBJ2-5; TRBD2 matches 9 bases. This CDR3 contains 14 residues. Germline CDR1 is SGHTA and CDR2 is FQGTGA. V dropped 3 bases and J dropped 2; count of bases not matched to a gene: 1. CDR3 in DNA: TGTGCCAGCAGCTTCGCGGGGGGGCAAGAGACCCAGTACTTC. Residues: CASSFAGGQETQYF.

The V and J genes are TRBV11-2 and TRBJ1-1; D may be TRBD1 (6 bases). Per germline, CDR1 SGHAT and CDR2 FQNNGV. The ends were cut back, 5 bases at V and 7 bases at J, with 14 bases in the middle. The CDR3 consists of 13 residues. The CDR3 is CASSVTPGHEAFF. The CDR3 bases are TGTGCCAGCAGCGTGACTCCGGGACATGAAGCTTTCTTT. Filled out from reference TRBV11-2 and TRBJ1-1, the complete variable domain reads EAGVAQSPRYKIIEKRQSVAFWCNPISGHATLYWYQQILGQGPKLLIQFQNNGVVDDSQLPKDRFSAERLKGVDSTLKIQPAKLEDSAVYLCASSVTPGHEAFFGQGTRLTVV.

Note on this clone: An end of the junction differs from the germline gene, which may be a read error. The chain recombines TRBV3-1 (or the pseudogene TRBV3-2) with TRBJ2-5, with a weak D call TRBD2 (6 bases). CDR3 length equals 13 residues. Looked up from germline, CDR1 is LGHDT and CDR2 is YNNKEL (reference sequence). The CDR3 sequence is CASNQRGTETQYF. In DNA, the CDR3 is TGTGCCAGCAACCAACGGGGGACAGAGACCCAGTACTTC.

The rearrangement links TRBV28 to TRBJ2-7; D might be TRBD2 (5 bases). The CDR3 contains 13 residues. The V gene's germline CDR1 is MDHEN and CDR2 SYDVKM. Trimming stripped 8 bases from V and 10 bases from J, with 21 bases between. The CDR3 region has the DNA TGTGCCAGCCTGGAAGATCTAGGGAGCCCTCAGTACTTC. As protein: CASLEDLGSPQYF.

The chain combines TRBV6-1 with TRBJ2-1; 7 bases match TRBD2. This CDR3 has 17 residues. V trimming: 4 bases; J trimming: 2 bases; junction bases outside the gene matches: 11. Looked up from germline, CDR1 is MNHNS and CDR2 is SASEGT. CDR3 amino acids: CASSGERRESPYNEQFF. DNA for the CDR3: TGTGCCAGCAGTGGTGAGCGGCGGGAGAGTCCCTACAATGAGCAGTTCTTC.

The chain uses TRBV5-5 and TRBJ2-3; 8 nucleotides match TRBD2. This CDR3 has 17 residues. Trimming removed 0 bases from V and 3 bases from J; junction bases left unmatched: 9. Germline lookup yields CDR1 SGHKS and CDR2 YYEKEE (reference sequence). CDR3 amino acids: CASSLAPGGRRTDTQYF. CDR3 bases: TGTGCCAGCAGCTTGGCCCCCGGCGGGAGGAGGACAGATACGCAGTATTTT.

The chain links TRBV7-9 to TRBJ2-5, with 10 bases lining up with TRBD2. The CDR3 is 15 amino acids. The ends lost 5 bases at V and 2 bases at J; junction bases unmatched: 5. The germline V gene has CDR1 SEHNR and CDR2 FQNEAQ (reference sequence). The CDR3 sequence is CASSPGLAVQETQYF. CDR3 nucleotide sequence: TGTGCCAGCAGCCCTGGACTAGCGGTACAAGAGACCCAGTACTTC.

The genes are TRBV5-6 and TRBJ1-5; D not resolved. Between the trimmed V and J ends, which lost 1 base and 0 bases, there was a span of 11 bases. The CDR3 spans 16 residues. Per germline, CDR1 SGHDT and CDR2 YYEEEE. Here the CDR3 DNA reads TGTGCCAGCAGCTTGAAGCACCTTAATAGCAATCAGCCCCAGCATTTT. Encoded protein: CASSLKHLNSNQPQHF.

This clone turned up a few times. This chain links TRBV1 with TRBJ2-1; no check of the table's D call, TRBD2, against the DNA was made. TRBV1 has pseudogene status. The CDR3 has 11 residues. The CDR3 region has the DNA TGCACCGGAGCGGGGTACAATGAGCAGTTCTTC. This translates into CTGAGYNEQFF.

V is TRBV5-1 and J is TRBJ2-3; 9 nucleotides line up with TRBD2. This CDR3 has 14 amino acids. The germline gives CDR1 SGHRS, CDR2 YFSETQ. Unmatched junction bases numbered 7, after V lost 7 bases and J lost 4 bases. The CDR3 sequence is CASFDSGSSDTQYF. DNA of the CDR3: TGCGCCAGCTTCGATAGCGGGAGCTCAGATACGCAGTATTTT.

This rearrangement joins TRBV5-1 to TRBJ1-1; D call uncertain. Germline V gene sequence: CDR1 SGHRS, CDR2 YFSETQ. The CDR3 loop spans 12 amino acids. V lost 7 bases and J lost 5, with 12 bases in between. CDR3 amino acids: CASGLDLTEAFF. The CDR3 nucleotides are TGCGCCAGCGGCCTGGATCTAACTGAAGCTTTCTTT.

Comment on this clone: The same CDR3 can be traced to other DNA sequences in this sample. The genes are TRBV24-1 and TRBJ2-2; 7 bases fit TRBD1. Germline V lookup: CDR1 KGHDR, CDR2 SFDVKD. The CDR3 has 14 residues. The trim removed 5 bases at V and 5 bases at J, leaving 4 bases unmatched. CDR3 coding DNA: TGTGCCACCAGTGGCCCAGGGGGAACCGGGGAGCTGTTTTTT. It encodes CATSGPGGTGELFF.

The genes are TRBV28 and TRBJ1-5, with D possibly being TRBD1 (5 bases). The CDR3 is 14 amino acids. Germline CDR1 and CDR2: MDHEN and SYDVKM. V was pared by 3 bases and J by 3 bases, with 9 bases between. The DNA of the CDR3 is TGTGCCAGCAGTTTCACAGGCGCCAATCAGCCCCAGCATTTT. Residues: CASSFTGANQPQHF.

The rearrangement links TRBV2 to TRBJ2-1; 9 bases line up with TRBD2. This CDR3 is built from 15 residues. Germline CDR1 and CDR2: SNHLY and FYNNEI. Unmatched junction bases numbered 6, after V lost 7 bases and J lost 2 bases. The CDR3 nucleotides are TGTGCCAGCAAGGCTAGCGGGATAACCTACAATGAGCAGTTCTTC. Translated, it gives CASKASGITYNEQFF. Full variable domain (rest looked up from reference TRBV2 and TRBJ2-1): EPEVTQTPSHQVTQMGQEVILRCVPISNHLYFYWYRQILGQKVEFLVSFYNNEISEKSEIFDDQFSVERPDGSNFTLKIRSTKLEDSAMYFCASKASGITYNEQFFGPGTRLTVL.

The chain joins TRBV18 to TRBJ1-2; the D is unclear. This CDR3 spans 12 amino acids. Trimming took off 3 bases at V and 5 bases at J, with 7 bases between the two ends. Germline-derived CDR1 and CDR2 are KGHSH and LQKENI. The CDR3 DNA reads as TGTGCCAGCTCACCCGCGACTTATGGCTACACCTTC. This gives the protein CASSPATYGYTF.

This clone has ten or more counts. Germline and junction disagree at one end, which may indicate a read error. The DNA of the CDR3 is TGTGCTAGCAGCCGAGAATCCGCAGGAGGGAACACCGGGGAGCTGTTTTTT. Translation: CASSRESAGGNTGELFF. The genes are TRBV7-7 and TRBJ2-2, with D maybe TRBD2 (5 bases). CDR1 is SSHAT, CDR2 FNYEAQ, per germline (reference sequence). CDR3 length: 17 residues. The whole variable domain, remainder taken from reference TRBV7-7 and TRBJ2-2, is GAGVSQSPRYKVTKRGQDVTLRCDPISSHATLYWYQQALGQGPEFLTYFNYEAQPDKSGLPSDRFSAERPEGSISTLTIQRTEQRDSAMYRCASSRESAGGNTGELFFGEGSRLTVL.

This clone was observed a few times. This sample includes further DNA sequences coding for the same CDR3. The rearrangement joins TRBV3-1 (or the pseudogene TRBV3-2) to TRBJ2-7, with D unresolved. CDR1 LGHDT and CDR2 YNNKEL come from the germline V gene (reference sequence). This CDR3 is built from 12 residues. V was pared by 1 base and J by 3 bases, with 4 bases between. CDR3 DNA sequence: TGTGCCAGCAGCCAAGGCGGCTACGAGCAGTACTTC. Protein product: CASSQGGYEQYF.

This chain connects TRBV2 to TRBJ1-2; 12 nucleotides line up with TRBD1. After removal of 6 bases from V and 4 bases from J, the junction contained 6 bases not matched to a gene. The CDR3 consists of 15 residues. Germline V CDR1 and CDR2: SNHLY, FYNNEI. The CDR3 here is CASSEPGQGAYGYTF. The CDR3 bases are TGTGCCAGCAGCGAACCGGGACAGGGGGCCTATGGCTACACCTTC.

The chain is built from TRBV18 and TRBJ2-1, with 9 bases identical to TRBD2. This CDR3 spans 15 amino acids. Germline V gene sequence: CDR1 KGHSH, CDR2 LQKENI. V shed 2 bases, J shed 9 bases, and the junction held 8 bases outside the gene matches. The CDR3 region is CASSPGIAGEVEQFF. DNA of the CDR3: TGTGCCAGCTCACCAGGAATAGCGGGAGAGGTTGAGCAGTTCTTC.

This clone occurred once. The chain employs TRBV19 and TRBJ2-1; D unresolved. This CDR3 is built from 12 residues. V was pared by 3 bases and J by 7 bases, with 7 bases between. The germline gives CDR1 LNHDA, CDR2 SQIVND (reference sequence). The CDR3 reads CASSIFRNEQFF. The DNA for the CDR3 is TGTGCCAGTAGTATTTTCAGGAATGAGCAGTTCTTC.

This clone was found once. The DNA of the CDR3 is TGTGCCAGCAGTTACTGGCGCGGGAGCAATCAGCCCCAGCATTTT. Protein product: CASSYWRGSNQPQHF. This rearrangement joins TRBV6-2 or TRBV6-3 to TRBJ1-5; D is ambiguous. Per germline, CDR1 MNHEY and CDR2 SVGEGT. The CDR3 is 15 amino acids. V lost 1 base and J 1 base, leaving 8 bases between the germline ends.

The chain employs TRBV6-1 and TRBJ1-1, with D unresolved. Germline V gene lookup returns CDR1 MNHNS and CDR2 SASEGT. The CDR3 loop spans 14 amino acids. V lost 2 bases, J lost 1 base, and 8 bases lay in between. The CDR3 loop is CASSESGRNTEAFF. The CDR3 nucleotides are TGTGCCAGCAGTGAAAGTGGCAGGAACACTGAAGCTTTCTTT.

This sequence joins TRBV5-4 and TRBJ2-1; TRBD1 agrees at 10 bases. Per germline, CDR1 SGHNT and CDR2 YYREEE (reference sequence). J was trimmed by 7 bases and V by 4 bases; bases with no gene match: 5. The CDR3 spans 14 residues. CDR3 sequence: CASSVTGGKNEQFF. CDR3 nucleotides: TGTGCCAGCAGCGTGACAGGGGGCAAGAATGAGCAGTTCTTC.

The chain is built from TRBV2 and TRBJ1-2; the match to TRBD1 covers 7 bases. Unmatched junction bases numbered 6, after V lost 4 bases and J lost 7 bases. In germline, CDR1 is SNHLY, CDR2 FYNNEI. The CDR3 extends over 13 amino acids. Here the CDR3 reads CASSVRGMSGYTF. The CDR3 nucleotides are TGTGCCAGCAGTGTCAGGGGGATGTCTGGCTACACCTTC.